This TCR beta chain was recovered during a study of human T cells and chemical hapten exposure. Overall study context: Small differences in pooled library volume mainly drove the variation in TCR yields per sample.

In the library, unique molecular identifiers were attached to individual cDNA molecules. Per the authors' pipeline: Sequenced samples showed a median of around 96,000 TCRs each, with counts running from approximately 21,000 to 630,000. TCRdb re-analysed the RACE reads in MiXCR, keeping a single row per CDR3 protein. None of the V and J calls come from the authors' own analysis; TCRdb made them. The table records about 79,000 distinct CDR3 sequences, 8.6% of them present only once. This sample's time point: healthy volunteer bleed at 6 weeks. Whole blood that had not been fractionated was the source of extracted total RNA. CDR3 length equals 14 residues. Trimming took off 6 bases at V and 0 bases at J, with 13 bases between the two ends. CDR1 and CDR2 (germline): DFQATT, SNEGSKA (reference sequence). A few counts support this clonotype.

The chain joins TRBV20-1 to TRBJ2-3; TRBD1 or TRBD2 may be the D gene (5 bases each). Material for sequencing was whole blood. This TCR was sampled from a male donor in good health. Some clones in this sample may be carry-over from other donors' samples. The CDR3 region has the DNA TGCAGTGCCAAGAGGGGCGCGAGCACAGATACGCAGTATTTT. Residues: CSAKRGASTDTQYF.